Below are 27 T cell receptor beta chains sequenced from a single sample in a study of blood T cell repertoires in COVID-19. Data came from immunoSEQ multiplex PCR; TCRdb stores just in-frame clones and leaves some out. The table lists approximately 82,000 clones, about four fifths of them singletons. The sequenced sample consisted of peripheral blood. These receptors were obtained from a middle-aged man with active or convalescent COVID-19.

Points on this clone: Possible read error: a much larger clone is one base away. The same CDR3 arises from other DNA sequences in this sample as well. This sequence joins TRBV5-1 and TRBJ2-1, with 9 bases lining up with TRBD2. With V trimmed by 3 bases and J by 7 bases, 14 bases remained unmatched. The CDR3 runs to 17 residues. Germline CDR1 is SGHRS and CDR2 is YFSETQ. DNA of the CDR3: TGCGCCAGCAGCTCCCCATCAAGCGGGGGGCCAGTAAATGAGCAGTTCTTC. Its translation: CASSSPSSGGPVNEQFF.

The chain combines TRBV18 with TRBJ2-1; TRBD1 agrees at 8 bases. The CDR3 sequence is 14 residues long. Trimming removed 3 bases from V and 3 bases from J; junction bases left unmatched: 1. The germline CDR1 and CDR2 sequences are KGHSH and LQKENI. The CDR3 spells CASSPTGDYNEQFF. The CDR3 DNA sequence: TGTGCCAGCTCACCGACAGGGGACTACAATGAGCAGTTCTTC. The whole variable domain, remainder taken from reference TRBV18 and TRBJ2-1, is NAGVMQNPRHLVRRRGQEARLRCSPMKGHSHVYWYRQLPEEGLKFMVYLQKENIIDESGMPKERFSAEFPKEGPSILRIQQVVRGDSAAYFCASSPTGDYNEQFFGPGTRLTVL.

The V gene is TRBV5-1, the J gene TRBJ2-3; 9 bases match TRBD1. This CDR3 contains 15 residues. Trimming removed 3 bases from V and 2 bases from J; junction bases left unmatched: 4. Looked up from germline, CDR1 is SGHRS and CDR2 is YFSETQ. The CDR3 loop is CASSSGTGPTDTQYF. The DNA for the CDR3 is TGCGCCAGCAGCTCAGGGACAGGGCCCACAGATACGCAGTATTTT.

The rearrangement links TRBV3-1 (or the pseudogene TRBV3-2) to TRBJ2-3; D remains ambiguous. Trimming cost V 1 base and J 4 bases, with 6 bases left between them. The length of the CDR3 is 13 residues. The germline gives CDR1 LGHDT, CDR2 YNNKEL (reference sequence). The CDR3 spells CASSQVPSDTQYF. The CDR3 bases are TGTGCCAGCAGCCAAGTCCCTTCAGATACGCAGTATTTT.

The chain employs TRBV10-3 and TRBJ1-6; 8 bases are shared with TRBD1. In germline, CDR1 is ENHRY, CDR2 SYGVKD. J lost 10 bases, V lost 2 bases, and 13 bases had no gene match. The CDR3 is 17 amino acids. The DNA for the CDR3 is TGTGCCATCAGTGAGAGGCCCATGACAGGGGACGGGTCACCCCTCCACTTT. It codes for CAISERPMTGDGSPLHF.

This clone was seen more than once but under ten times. CDR3 nucleotides: TGTGCCAGCAGGTCAGGAACAAACACAGATACGCAGTATTTT. Translating it yields CASRSGTNTDTQYF. This chain uses TRBV2 with TRBJ2-3; unclear D gene. The ends were cut back, 6 bases at V and 2 bases at J, with 12 bases in the middle. CDR3 size: 14 residues. Per germline, CDR1 SNHLY and CDR2 FYNNEI. The full variable domain, with the rest looked up from reference TRBV2 and TRBJ2-3, is EPEVTQTPSHQVTQMGQEVILRCVPISNHLYFYWYRQILGQKVEFLVSFYNNEISEKSEIFDDQFSVERPDGSNFTLKIRSTKLEDSAMYFCASRSGTNTDTQYFGPGTRLTVL.

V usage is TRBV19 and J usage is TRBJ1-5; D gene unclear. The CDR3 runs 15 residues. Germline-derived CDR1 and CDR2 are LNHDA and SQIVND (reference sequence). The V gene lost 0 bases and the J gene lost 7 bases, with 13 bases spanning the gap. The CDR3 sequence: CASSIDSRSNQPQHF. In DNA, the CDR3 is TGTGCCAGTAGTATAGATTCGCGTTCGAACCAGCCCCAGCATTTT.

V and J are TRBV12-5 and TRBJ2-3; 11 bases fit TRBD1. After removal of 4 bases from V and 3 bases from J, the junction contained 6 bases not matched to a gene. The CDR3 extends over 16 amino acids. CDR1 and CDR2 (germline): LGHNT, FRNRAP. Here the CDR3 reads CASGSGTGGWTDTQYF. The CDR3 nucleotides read TGTGCTAGTGGTTCCGGGACAGGGGGGTGGACAGATACGCAGTATTTT. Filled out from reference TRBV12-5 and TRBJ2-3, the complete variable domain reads DARVTQTPRHKVTEMGQEVTMRCQPILGHNTVFWYRQTMMQGLELLAYFRNRAPLDDSGMPKDRFSAEMPDATLATLKIQPSEPRDSAVYFCASGSGTGGWTDTQYFGPGTRLTVL.

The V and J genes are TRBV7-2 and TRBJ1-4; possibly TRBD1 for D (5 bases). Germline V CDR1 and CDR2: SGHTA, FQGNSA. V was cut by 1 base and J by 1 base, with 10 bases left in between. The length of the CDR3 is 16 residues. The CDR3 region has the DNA TGTGCCAGCAGCTTAGTAGGGCAGGGAACTAATGAAAAACTGTTTTTT. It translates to CASSLVGQGTNEKLFF.

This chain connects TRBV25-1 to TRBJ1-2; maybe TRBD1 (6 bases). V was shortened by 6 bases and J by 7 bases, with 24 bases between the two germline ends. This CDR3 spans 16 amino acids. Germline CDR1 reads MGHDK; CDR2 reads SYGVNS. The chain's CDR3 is CASRGVTGISDGGYTF. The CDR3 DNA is TGTGCCAGCAGGGGGGTAACAGGGATTTCGGATGGTGGCTACACCTTC.

Here the CDR3 reads CSAQTGLSEAFF. CDR3 coding DNA: TGCAGCGCCCAGACAGGGTTGTCTGAAGCTTTCTTT. This sequence joins TRBV29-1 and TRBJ1-1, with TRBD1 matching over 7 bases. V was pared by 7 bases and J by 6 bases, with 8 bases of the junction left unmatched. CDR3 length: 12 residues. Germline CDR1 SQVTM, CDR2 ANQGSEA. The whole variable domain, filled in from reference TRBV29-1 and TRBJ1-1, reads SAVISQKPSRDICQRGTSLTIQCQVDSQVTMMFWYRQQPGQSLTLIATANQGSEATYESGFVIDKFPISRPNLTFSTLTVSNMSPEDSSIYLCSAQTGLSEAFFGQGTRLTVV.

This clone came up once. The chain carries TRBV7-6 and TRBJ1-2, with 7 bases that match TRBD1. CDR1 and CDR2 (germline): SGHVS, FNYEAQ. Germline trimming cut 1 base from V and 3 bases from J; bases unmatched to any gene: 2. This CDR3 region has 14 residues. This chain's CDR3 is CASSLGQGDYGYTF. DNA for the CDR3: TGTGCCAGCAGCTTAGGGCAGGGGGACTATGGCTACACCTTC.

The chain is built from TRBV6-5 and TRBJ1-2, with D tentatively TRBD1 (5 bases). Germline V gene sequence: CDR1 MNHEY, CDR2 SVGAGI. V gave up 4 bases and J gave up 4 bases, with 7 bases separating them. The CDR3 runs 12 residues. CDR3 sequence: CASSSGGYGYTF. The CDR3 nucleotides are TGTGCCAGCAGTTCCGGGGGCTATGGCTACACCTTC.

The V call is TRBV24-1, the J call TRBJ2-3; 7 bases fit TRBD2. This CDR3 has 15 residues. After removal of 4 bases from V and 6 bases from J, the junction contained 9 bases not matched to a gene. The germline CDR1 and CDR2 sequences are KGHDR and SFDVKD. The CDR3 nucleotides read TGTGCCACCAGTGAGCCCCTACGGGGGGATGATACGCAGTATTTT. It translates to CATSEPLRGDDTQYF.

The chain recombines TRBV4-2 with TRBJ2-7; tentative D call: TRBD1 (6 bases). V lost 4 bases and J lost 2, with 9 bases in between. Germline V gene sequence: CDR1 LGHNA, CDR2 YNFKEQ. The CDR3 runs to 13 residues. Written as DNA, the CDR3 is TGTGCCAGCAGCCCCCGGACAGCCTACGAGCAGTACGTC. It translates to CASSPRTAYEQYV.

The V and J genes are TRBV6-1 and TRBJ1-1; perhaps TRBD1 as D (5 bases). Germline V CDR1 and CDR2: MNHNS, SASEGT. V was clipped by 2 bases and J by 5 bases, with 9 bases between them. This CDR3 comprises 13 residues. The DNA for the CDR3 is TGTGCCAGCAGTGAATATAGGGGAACTGAAGCTTTCTTT. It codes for CASSEYRGTEAFF.

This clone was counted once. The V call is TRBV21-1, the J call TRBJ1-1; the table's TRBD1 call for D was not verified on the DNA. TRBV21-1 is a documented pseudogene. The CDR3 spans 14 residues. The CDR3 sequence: CASSRGHPNTEAFF. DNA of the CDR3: TGTGCCAGCAGCAGGGGACACCCGAACACTGAAGCTTTCTTT.

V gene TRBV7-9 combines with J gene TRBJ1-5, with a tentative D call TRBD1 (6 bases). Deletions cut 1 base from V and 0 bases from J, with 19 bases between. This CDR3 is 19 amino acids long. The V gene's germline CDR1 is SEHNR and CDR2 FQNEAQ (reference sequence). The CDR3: CASSLVPRGRDYSNQPQHF. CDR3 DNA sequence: TGTGCCAGCAGCTTAGTACCCAGGGGACGTGATTATAGCAATCAGCCCCAGCATTTT.

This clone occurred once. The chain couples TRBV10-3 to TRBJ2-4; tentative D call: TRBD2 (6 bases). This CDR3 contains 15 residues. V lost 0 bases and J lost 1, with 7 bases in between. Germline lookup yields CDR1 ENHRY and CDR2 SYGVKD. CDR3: CAISESRGAKNIQYF. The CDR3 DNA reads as TGTGCCATCAGTGAGTCGCGGGGTGCCAAAAACATTCAGTACTTC.

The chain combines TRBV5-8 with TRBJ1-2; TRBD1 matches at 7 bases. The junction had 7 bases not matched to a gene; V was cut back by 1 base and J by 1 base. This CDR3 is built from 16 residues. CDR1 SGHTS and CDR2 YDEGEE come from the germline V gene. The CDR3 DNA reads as TGTGCCAGCAGCTTGAAGGGGGCCCTCCGTAACTATGGCTACACCTTC. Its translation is CASSLKGALRNYGYTF.

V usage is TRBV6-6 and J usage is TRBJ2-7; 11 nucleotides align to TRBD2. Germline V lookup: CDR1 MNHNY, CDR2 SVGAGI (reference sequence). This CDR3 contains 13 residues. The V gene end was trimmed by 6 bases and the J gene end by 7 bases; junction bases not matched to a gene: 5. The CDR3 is CASSPTSGAEQYF. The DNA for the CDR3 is TGTGCCAGCAGCCCGACTAGCGGGGCTGAGCAGTACTTC.

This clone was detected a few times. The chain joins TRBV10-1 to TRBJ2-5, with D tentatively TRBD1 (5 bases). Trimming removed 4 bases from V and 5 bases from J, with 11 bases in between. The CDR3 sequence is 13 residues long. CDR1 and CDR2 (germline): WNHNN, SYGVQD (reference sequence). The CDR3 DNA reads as TGCGCCAGCAGTGCCCAGTGGGGCGAGACCCAGTACTTC. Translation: CASSAQWGETQYF.

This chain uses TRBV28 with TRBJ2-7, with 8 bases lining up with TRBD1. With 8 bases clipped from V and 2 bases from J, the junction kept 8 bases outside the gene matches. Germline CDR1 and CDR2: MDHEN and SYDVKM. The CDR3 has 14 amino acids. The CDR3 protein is CASSPSGGPYEQYF. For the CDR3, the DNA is TGTGCCAGCTCACCCTCAGGGGGCCCCTACGAGCAGTACTTC.

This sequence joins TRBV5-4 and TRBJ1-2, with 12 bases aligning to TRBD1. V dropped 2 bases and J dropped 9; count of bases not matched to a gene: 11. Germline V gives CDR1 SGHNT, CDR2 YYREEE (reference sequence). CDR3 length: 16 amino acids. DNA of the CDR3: TGTGCCAGCAGCTTTGTGGGGGGGACAGGGGGCGCCAGCTACACCTTC. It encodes CASSFVGGTGGASYTF.

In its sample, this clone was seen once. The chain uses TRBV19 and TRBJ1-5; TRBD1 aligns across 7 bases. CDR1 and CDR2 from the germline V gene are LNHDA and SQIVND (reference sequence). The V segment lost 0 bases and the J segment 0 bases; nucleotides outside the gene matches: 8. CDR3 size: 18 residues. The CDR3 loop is CASSIDSTGARSNQPQHF. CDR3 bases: TGTGCCAGTAGTATAGATAGTACAGGGGCCCGTAGCAATCAGCCCCAGCATTTT.

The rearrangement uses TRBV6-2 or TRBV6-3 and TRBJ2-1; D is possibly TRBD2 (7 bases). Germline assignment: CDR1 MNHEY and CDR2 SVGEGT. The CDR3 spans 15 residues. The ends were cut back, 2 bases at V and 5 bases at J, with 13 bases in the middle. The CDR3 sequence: CASSYGGGINNEQFF. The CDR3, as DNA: TGTGCCAGCAGTTACGGGGGGGGCATCAACAATGAGCAGTTCTTC.

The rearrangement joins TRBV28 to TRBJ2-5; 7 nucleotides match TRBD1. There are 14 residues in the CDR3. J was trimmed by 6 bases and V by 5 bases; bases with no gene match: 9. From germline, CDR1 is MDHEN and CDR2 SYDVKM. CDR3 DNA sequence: TGTGCCAGCAGTCACGTACAGGGGACGAAGACCCAGTACTTC. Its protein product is CASSHVQGTKTQYF.